The 30 T cell receptor beta chains below were found in one sample sequenced in a study of radiation and T cells in renal cell carcinoma. TCRdb keeps only in-frame clones here, not all; method: immunoSEQ multiplex PCR. Of approximately 140,000 clones in the sample, roughly 85% were seen once. The time point denotes: baseline pretreatment blood. Stated treatment: 15 Gy SBRT to primary tumor, nephrectomy 4 weeks later. This sample comprised blood, obtained from a patient whose treatment included radiotherapy and nephrectomy. The receptors derive from a woman in her fifties or sixties with renal cell carcinoma.

The chain recombines TRBV7-2 with TRBJ1-2; D unresolved. Trimming shortened V by 5 bases and J by 4 bases, and 8 bases separated the two germline ends. Germline assignment: CDR1 SGHTA and CDR2 FQGNSA. CDR3 length: 12 amino acids. The CDR3 here is CASSLDRYGYTF. CDR3 bases: TGTGCCAGCAGCCTCGATCGCTATGGCTACACCTTC.

The sample holds a few counts of this clone. V gene TRBV9 combines with J gene TRBJ2-1; a weak D match, TRBD2 (6 bases). This CDR3 comprises 15 residues. V was trimmed by 0 bases and J by 4 bases, leaving 11 bases between them. The germline CDR1 and CDR2 sequences are SGDLS and YYNGEE. CDR3 bases: TGTGCCAGCAGCGTAGATGGGGGGAGTTACAATGAGCAGTTCTTC. Translating it yields CASSVDGGSYNEQFF.

The chain combines TRBV5-4 with TRBJ2-1; 10 nucleotides match TRBD2. This CDR3 spans 18 amino acids. Trimming at V came to 4 bases and at J to 2 bases, leaving 12 bases not matched to a gene. Germline CDR1 SGHNT, CDR2 YYREEE (reference sequence). The CDR3 here is CASSPQGAGGPAYNEQFF. The DNA for the CDR3 is TGTGCCAGCAGCCCCCAGGGAGCGGGAGGGCCTGCCTACAATGAGCAGTTCTTC.

The gene calls are TRBV5-1 and TRBJ2-1, with TRBD1 matching over 7 bases. The germline V gene has CDR1 SGHRS and CDR2 YFSETQ. V trimming: 4 bases; J trimming: 7 bases; junction bases outside the gene matches: 8. The CDR3 loop spans 14 amino acids. This chain's CDR3 is CASSLGTAKNEQFF. The CDR3 DNA reads TGCGCCAGCAGCCTCGGGACAGCTAAGAATGAGCAGTTCTTC.

The chain is built from TRBV7-2 and TRBJ2-7; D might be TRBD1 (6 bases). Germline V gene lookup returns CDR1 SGHTA and CDR2 FQGNSA. This CDR3 comprises 13 residues. Trimming stripped 5 bases from V and 3 bases from J, with 11 bases between. CDR3 sequence reads: CASSLGTNYEQYF. CDR3 sequence (DNA): TGTGCCAGCAGCCTCGGGACAAACTACGAGCAGTACTTC.

The gene calls are TRBV15 and TRBJ2-7; D ambiguous. CDR1 is LNHNV and CDR2 is YYDKDF in the germline V gene (reference sequence). The CDR3 has 12 residues. V was pared by 1 base and J by 3 bases, with 4 bases between. The CDR3 protein is CATSRGLYEQYF. The CDR3 nucleotides read TGTGCCACCAGCAGAGGCCTCTACGAGCAGTACTTC.

The rearrangement uses TRBV7-3 and TRBJ2-3; TRBD1 is a possible D gene (5 bases). Trimming took off 2 bases at V and 3 bases at J, with 6 bases between the two ends. Per the germline V gene, CDR1 is SGHTA and CDR2 is FQGTGA. The CDR3 has 13 amino acids. CDR3 residues: CASSLHRTDTQYF. CDR3 sequence (DNA): TGTGCCAGCAGCTTACACAGGACAGATACGCAGTATTTT.

V gene TRBV9 combines with J gene TRBJ2-2; D uncertain. Germline values: CDR1 SGDLS, CDR2 YYNGEE. CDR3 length: 15 residues. V lost 0 bases and J 5 bases, leaving 11 bases between the germline ends. CDR3 residues: CASSVATEGTGELFF. The CDR3 DNA follows: TGTGCCAGCAGCGTAGCAACGGAAGGGACCGGGGAGCTGTTTTTT.

This chain uses TRBV7-2 with TRBJ2-7; 10 bases map to TRBD2. The CDR3 is 18 amino acids. V gave up 2 bases and J gave up 0 bases; unmatched junction bases: 10. Germline CDR1 and CDR2: SGHTA and FQGNSA. Here the CDR3 reads CASSLWLSSGSFSYEQYF. The DNA for the CDR3 is TGTGCCAGCAGCTTATGGCTTTCTAGCGGGAGTTTCTCCTACGAGCAGTACTTC.

This clone appeared once. The gene calls are TRBV14 and TRBJ2-7; D might be TRBD2 (7 bases). Germline loops: CDR1 SGHDN, CDR2 FVKESK. This CDR3 is 14 amino acids long. V lost 1 base to trimming and J lost 5 bases, with 12 bases between them. The CDR3 sequence is CASSQVGGRNEQYF. In DNA, the CDR3 is TGTGCCAGCAGCCAAGTGGGGGGGCGCAACGAGCAGTACTTC. The whole variable domain, remainder taken from reference TRBV14 and TRBJ2-7, is EAGVTQFPSHSVIEKGQTVTLRCDPISGHDNLYWYRRVMGKEIKFLLHFVKESKQDESGMPNNRFLAERTGGTYSTLKVQPAELEDSGVYFCASSQVGGRNEQYFGPGTRLTVT.

CDR3 residues: CASSQPLAGKYEQYF. The CDR3 bases are TGTGCCAGCAGCCAACCTCTAGCGGGGAAGTACGAGCAGTACTTC. The chain links TRBV4-2 to TRBJ2-7; 9 bases line up with TRBD2. Germline loops: CDR1 LGHNA, CDR2 YNFKEQ. The CDR3 is 15 residues long. V shed 2 bases, J shed 4 bases, and the junction held 6 bases outside the gene matches.

J is TRBJ1-4 and V is TRBV4-3; TRBD1 is a possible D gene (5 bases). This CDR3 has 16 amino acids. V lost 4 bases to trimming and J lost 0 bases, with 12 bases between them. Germline CDR1 is LGHNA and CDR2 is YSLEER. CDR3 in amino acids: CASSPTVKSTNEKLFF. CDR3 DNA: TGCGCCAGCAGCCCGACAGTGAAATCAACTAATGAAAAACTGTTTTTT.

The rearrangement uses TRBV23-1 and TRBJ1-2; no clear D. TRBV23-1 is labeled an ORF, and its function is uncertain. The CDR3 has 14 residues. The V gene lost 9 bases and the J gene lost 4 bases, with 18 bases spanning the gap. The chain's CDR3 is CARIYWTLPYGYTF. Here the CDR3 DNA reads TGCGCCAGGATTTATTGGACCTTACCCTATGGCTACACCTTC.

The gene calls are TRBV10-1 and TRBJ2-2, with TRBD1 identical over 7 bases. The J segment lost 2 bases and the V segment lost 3 bases, leaving 3 bases of the junction unmatched. This CDR3 is built from 15 residues. Looked up from germline, CDR1 is WNHNN and CDR2 is SYGVQD (reference sequence). The CDR3 nucleotides are TGCGCCAGCAGTGACCGGGACAGAAACACCGGGGAGCTGTTTTTT. Amino acid sequence: CASSDRDRNTGELFF.

The chain carries TRBV4-3 and TRBJ2-7, with TRBD1 matching 7 bases. V shed 4 bases, J shed 3 bases, and the junction held 9 bases outside the gene matches. This CDR3 spans 15 amino acids. Looked up from germline, CDR1 is LGHNA and CDR2 is YSLEER. CDR3 coding DNA: TGCGCCAGCAGCCGGTACAGGGGAGAGGGCTACGAGCAGTACTTC. Translating it yields CASSRYRGEGYEQYF.

The J gene is TRBJ2-1, the V gene TRBV5-6; unclear D gene. Per germline, CDR1 SGHDT and CDR2 YYEEEE. The V end lost 2 bases, the J end lost 0 bases, and 6 bases lay between the germline ends. The CDR3 totals 14 residues. CDR3 loop: CASSLPYSYNEQFF. CDR3 DNA: TGTGCCAGCAGCTTACCCTACTCCTACAATGAGCAGTTCTTC.

The gene calls are TRBV30 and TRBJ1-2; D gene ambiguous. The CDR3 is 14 amino acids. V lost 3 bases, J lost 2 bases, and 13 bases lay in between. The V gene's germline CDR1 is GTSNPN and CDR2 SVGIG (reference sequence). As DNA, the CDR3 is TGTGCCTGGAGCCCCCGGGCAGGCAACTATGGCTACACCTTC. The encoded protein is CAWSPRAGNYGYTF.

The chain has TRBV5-6 and TRBJ2-5, with D possibly being TRBD1 (5 bases). Germline values: CDR1 SGHDT, CDR2 YYEEEE. This CDR3 region has 14 residues. V lost 0 bases and J 5 bases, leaving 11 bases between the germline ends. The CDR3 nucleotides read TGTGCCAGCAGCTTGGTAACAGGTCGGGAGACCCAGTACTTC. Translated: CASSLVTGRETQYF.

The CDR3 here is CARSLVGLAGQQETQYF. CDR3 DNA sequence: TGTGCCAGAAGCTTAGTAGGACTAGCGGGGCAACAAGAGACCCAGTACTTC. The V call is TRBV5-3, the J call TRBJ2-5; 12 nucleotides line up with TRBD2. TRBV5-3 is placed among ORFs of uncertain function. The CDR3 consists of 17 residues. V was pared by 2 bases and J by 2 bases, with 7 bases of the junction left unmatched.

V gene TRBV7-2 combines with J gene TRBJ2-7; no clear D gene. In germline, CDR1 is SGHTA, CDR2 FQGNSA. This CDR3 comprises 14 residues. Trimming cost V 1 base and J 8 bases, with 15 bases left between them. As DNA, the CDR3 is TGTGCCAGCAGCTTAGAGGGCCCACCGAAGCAGCAGTACTTC. Translation: CASSLEGPPKQQYF. Variable domain in full (rest from reference TRBV7-2 and TRBJ2-7): GAGVSQSPSNKVTEKGKDVELRCDPISGHTALYWYRQSLGQGLEFLIYFQGNSAPDKSGLPSDRFSAERTGGSVSTLTIQRTQQEDSAVYLCASSLEGPPKQQYFGPGTRLTVT.

This chain connects TRBV7-9 to TRBJ2-7; TRBD2 agrees at 8 bases. The CDR3 sequence is 14 residues long. Germline V gene data show CDR1 as SEHNR and CDR2 as FQNEAQ (reference sequence). V lost 4 bases and J lost 0; bases outside the gene matches: 2. The DNA for the CDR3 is TGTGCCAGCAGCTCTAGCGGGTCCTCCTACGAGCAGTACTTC. Its protein product is CASSSSGSSYEQYF.

The chain carries TRBV28 and TRBJ2-1, with D maybe TRBD1 (5 bases). Germline CDR1 MDHEN, CDR2 SYDVKM. This CDR3 comprises 15 residues. Trimming cost V 10 bases and J 0 bases, with 16 bases left between them. CDR3: CATRQGWSSYNEQFF. The DNA for the CDR3 is TGTGCCACCCGTCAGGGATGGAGCTCCTACAATGAGCAGTTCTTC. Complete variable domain (other parts from reference TRBV28 and TRBJ2-1): DVKVTQSSRYLVKRTGEKVFLECVQDMDHENMFWYRQDPGLGLRLIYFSYDVKMKEKGDIPEGYSVSREKKERFSLILESASTNQTSMYLCATRQGWSSYNEQFFGPGTRLTVL.

The V gene is TRBV2, the J gene TRBJ1-1; D is unclear. V was cut by 7 bases and J by 0 bases, with 9 bases left in between. The CDR3 is 13 amino acids. CDR1 is SNHLY, CDR2 FYNNEI, per germline. The chain's CDR3 is CASKGSLNTEAFF. Written as DNA, the CDR3 is TGTGCCAGCAAAGGCAGCCTGAACACTGAAGCTTTCTTT.

The sample holds a few counts of this clone. This rearrangement joins TRBV6-5 to TRBJ1-5; 7 positions match TRBD1. The CDR3 extends over 15 amino acids. The germline V gene encodes CDR1 MNHEY and CDR2 SVGAGI. V trimming: 6 bases; J trimming: 4 bases; junction bases outside the gene matches: 9. CDR3 DNA sequence: TGTGCCAGCAGAAGGGGTGAGGGGGCGAATCAGCCCCAGCATTTT. It is translated as CASRRGEGANQPQHF.

This rearrangement joins TRBV9 to TRBJ1-1; D is unclear. The CDR3 is made up of 14 amino acids. CDR1 is SGDLS and CDR2 is YYNGEE in the germline V gene. The V end lost 1 base, the J end lost 1 base, and 8 bases lay between the germline ends. This CDR3 is CASSVSWANTEAFF. The CDR3 nucleotides are TGTGCCAGCAGCGTAAGTTGGGCGAACACTGAAGCTTTCTTT.

CDR3 protein: CASSLMPSDISSPLHF. The CDR3 nucleotides read TGTGCCAGCAGTTTGATGCCCTCGGACATAAGTTCACCCCTCCACTTT. The chain couples TRBV28 to TRBJ1-6, with a weak D call TRBD1 (5 bases). The CDR3 is made up of 16 amino acids. The germline V and J ends were trimmed by 3 bases and 9 bases, with 18 bases remaining between them. The germline gives CDR1 MDHEN, CDR2 SYDVKM.

V gene TRBV2 combines with J gene TRBJ2-1; 7 bases are a match to TRBD2. Germline values: CDR1 SNHLY, CDR2 FYNNEI. V was pared by 6 bases and J by 4 bases, with 9 bases of the junction left unmatched. The CDR3 is 15 residues long. This CDR3 is CASRALAEPYNEQFF. The CDR3 coding sequence is TGTGCCAGCAGGGCCCTAGCGGAACCTTACAATGAGCAGTTCTTC.

The chain joins TRBV5-1 to TRBJ2-7; 11 bases agree with TRBD2. CDR1 SGHRS and CDR2 YFSETQ come from the germline V gene. The CDR3 sequence is 15 residues long. V was clipped by 4 bases and J by 3 bases; unmatched bases: 6. CDR3 amino acids: CASSDTSGGGYEQYF. In DNA, the CDR3 is TGCGCCAGCAGCGACACTAGCGGGGGTGGCTACGAGCAGTACTTC. Looking up the rest from reference TRBV5-1 and TRBJ2-7 gives the full variable domain: KAGVTQTPRYLIKTRGQQVTLSCSPISGHRSVSWYQQTPGQGLQFLFEYFSETQRNKGNFPGRFSGRQFSNSRSEMNVSTLELGDSALYLCASSDTSGGGYEQYFGPGTRLTVT.

The V gene is TRBV18, the J gene TRBJ2-1, with 7 bases fitting TRBD2. Germline V gives CDR1 KGHSH, CDR2 LQKENI. The V and J ends lost 1 base and 2 bases, in that order; junction bases with no gene match: 8. This CDR3 contains 17 residues. CDR3: CASSPRVASGPYNEQFF. CDR3 nucleotides: TGTGCCAGCTCACCACGGGTGGCTAGCGGCCCCTACAATGAGCAGTTCTTC.

The genes are TRBV19 and TRBJ2-7; D might be TRBD1 (6 bases). The CDR3 length is 12 residues. Germline V lookup: CDR1 LNHDA, CDR2 SQIVND (reference sequence). Between the trimmed V and J ends, which lost 3 bases and 6 bases, there was a span of 9 bases. CDR3 nucleotide sequence: TGTGCCAGTAGTATTGGGGGCGGCGAGCAGTACTTC. As protein: CASSIGGGEQYF.